This paragraph reports one T cell receptor (beta chain). Its antigen is unidentified. The CDR3 runs to 14 residues. Germline CDR1 and CDR2: MGHRA and YSYEKL. The V and J ends lost 4 bases and 3 bases respectively, with 13 bases between them. Template: tumor biopsy or peripheral blood genomic DNA, roughly 616-6,500 ng per sample. This sample was taken from a study of T cells in tumors after PD-1 blockade. Study-level points and caveats: Two pre-treatment samples showed no clonal replacement between them.

Repertoires were generated with immunoSEQ multiplex PCR, while TCRdb's copy carries only in-frame clones and drops some. The table shows about 12,000 clones, with about 60% occurring only once. The receptor's source is a human donor with basal cell carcinoma. The V and J genes are TRBV4-1 and TRBJ2-7; D gene uncertain. The sample consisted of tumor tissue, taken before anti-PD-1 treatment. In DNA, the CDR3 is TGCGCCAGCAGCCTCTCACAGTTCTACTACGAGCAGTACTTC. It encodes CASSLSQFYYEQYF.